This T cell receptor (beta chain) was identified during a study of identical twins. Study-wide points: Invariant MAIT and iNKT cells could partly confound zero-insertion analyses. Weaker excess sharing between twins was seen in beta out-of-frame sequences. While abundant cord blood beta clonotypes carried fewer insertions, memory repertoires showed no such pattern.

In its sample, this clonotype was seen a few times. Its antigen is unknown. Unique molecular identifiers were present on cDNA, and template switching added a universal primer site. A single record per CDR3 protein comes from TCRdb applying MiXCR to the 5' RACE reads. Of some 710,000 distinct CDR3 sequences detected, approximately 6.1% appear once; the ten largest clones hold roughly 2%. Per germline, CDR1 SGHRS and CDR2 YFSETQ. The CDR3 covers 14 residues. Germline trimming cut 0 bases from V and 6 bases from J; bases unmatched to any gene: 2. The gene calls are TRBV5-1 and TRBJ2-1, with 8 bases fitting TRBD2. The sequenced sample consisted of naive T cells sorted from blood. The clonotype originates from a man younger than 35 in good health. The DNA for the CDR3 is TGCGCCAGCAGCTTGGGCGGGAGGTCCAATGAGCAGTTCTTC. Its protein is CASSLGGRSNEQFF.